These T cell receptor beta chains were read from a single sample in a study of T cells in Graves' hyperthyroidism and ophthalmopathy. TCRdb independently ran MiXCR on the multiplex PCR reads; one entry per CDR3 protein. The table has some 500,000 distinct CDR3 sequences, around 24% seen once; the top ten hold around 11%. The sequencing sample was made of blood. Source of these receptors: a woman in her thirties with Graves' ophthalmopathy. Each CDR3 is given with its conserved first and last residue. A D gene is named only where the DNA matches it firmly. The size entry is marked missing in some rows and otherwise reads once, few, many or a size class.

DNA: TGCAGCGTTTCCGGGACGGAAGTTAACTATGGCTACACCTTC
CDR3: CSVSGTEVNYGYTF
J: TRBJ1-2
D: -
length: 14
size: many
V: TRBV29-1

DNA: TGTGCCAGCAGCCCCGCAGGGGCTTGGGCCGGGGAGACCCAGTACTTC
CDR3: CASSPAGAWAGETQYF
J: TRBJ2-5
D: -
length: 16
size: few
V: TRBV9

DNA: TGCGCCAGCAGCCAATGGGGTATCAATGAAAAACTGTTTTTT
CDR3: CASSQWGINEKLFF
J: TRBJ1-4
D: -
length: 14
size: -
V: TRBV4-1

DNA: TGTGCCAGCAGTTTAGGCGGCTCGAGAGGGGCCAACGTCCTGACTTTC
CDR3: CASSLGGSRGANVLTF
J: TRBJ2-6
D: -
length: 16
size: -
V: TRBV28

DNA: TGTGCCAGCAGCTTAGGGATTTGGTCGGGGGCTTTCTTT
CDR3: CASSLGIWSGAFF
J: TRBJ1-1
D: -
length: 13
size: -
V: TRBV7-2

DNA: TGTGCCAGCAGCTTGGGACACCTTTTATCCTACGAGCAGTACTTC
CDR3: CASSLGHLLSYEQYF
J: TRBJ2-7
D: -
length: 15
size: few
V: TRBV7-2

DNA: TGTGCCAGTGGTTTCCAGGCCAGGGCGGCTAATAGCAATCAGCCCCAGCATTTT
CDR3: CASGFQARAANSNQPQHF
J: TRBJ1-5
D: -
length: 18
size: many
V: TRBV19

DNA: TGCAGCGTTGGGCCGGCTGAAGCTTTCTTT
CDR3: CSVGPAEAFF
J: TRBJ1-1
D: -
length: 10
size: -
V: TRBV29-1

DNA: TGTGCCAGCAGTTTAACACGGGGGGGCTTTGCGGAGACCCAGTACTTC
CDR3: CASSLTRGGFAETQYF
J: TRBJ2-5
D: TRBD2
length: 16
size: many
V: TRBV12-3/TRBV12-4

DNA: TGCAGTGCTAGACGACAGTTGAACACTGAAGCTTTCTTT
CDR3: CSARRQLNTEAFF
J: TRBJ1-1
D: -
length: 13
size: many
V: TRBV20-1

DNA: TGTGCCTGGAGTGTAAACAGGCCTACCCCCTACGAGCAGTACTTC
CDR3: CAWSVNRPTPYEQYF
J: TRBJ2-7
D: -
length: 15
size: once
V: TRBV30

DNA: TGTGCCAGCAGTTACTCGATGTCAGGAGGGTTGTATGGCTACACCTTC
CDR3: CASSYSMSGGLYGYTF
J: TRBJ1-2
D: -
length: 16
size: -
V: TRBV6-5

DNA: TGCAGTGCTAGAGATGCCGGACAGCAATCTGGGGCCAACGTCCTGACTTTC
CDR3: CSARDAGQQSGANVLTF
J: TRBJ2-6
D: -
length: 17
size: -
V: TRBV20-1

DNA: TGTGCCAGCAGCTCACATAGCGGGGGAGGGTACTTC
CDR3: CASSSHSGGGYF
J: TRBJ2-5
D: TRBD2
length: 12
size: many
V: TRBV12-3/TRBV12-4

DNA: TGTGCCAGCAGTTTAGCCCAGGGCCCGGACGCTGAAGCTTTCTTT
CDR3: CASSLAQGPDAEAFF
J: TRBJ1-1
D: -
length: 15
size: few
V: TRBV28

DNA: TGTGCCAGCAACAGGGGAGCGGGCAATCAGCCCCAGCATTTT
CDR3: CASNRGAGNQPQHF
J: TRBJ1-5
D: TRBD1
length: 14
size: few
V: TRBV9

DNA: TGTGCCAGCAGAACGGGGGGTCTCTACGAGCAGTACTTC
CDR3: CASRTGGLYEQYF
J: TRBJ2-7
D: TRBD2
length: 13
size: many
V: TRBV28

DNA: TGTGCCAGCAGTGTCTTCTCTTTCCCTGAAGCTTTCTTT
CDR3: CASSVFSFPEAFF
J: TRBJ1-1
D: -
length: 13
size: -
V: TRBV7-2

DNA: TGTGCCAGCAGCTTAATCAGGGGGTCGGCGGCCAAAAACATTCAGTACTTC
CDR3: CASSLIRGSAAKNIQYF
J: TRBJ2-4
D: TRBD1
length: 17
size: -
V: TRBV7-9

DNA: TGTGCCAGCATAGGACTGGGACTTGAAGCTTTCTTT
CDR3: CASIGLGLEAFF
J: TRBJ1-1
D: -
length: 12
size: many
V: TRBV19

DNA: TGTGCCAGCAGTTTGACCTCCTCCCAAAGTCAGCCCCAGCATTTT
CDR3: CASSLTSSQSQPQHF
J: TRBJ1-5
D: -
length: 15
size: few
V: TRBV12-3/TRBV12-4

DNA: TGCAGTCCGGACAGACAAGAGACCCAGTACTTC
CDR3: CSPDRQETQYF
J: TRBJ2-5
D: -
length: 11
size: once
V: TRBV20-1

DNA: TGTGCCAGCATCGCGGACCCCTGGAGCTCCTACGAGCAGTACTTC
CDR3: CASIADPWSSYEQYF
J: TRBJ2-7
D: -
length: 15
size: -
V: TRBV2

DNA: TGTGCCAGCAGCCGACCCGGTTCCGGGGAGCTGTTTTTT
CDR3: CASSRPGSGELFF
J: TRBJ2-2
D: -
length: 13
size: many
V: TRBV28

DNA: TGTGCCAGCAGCTTTTTCAGGGGCACTGGAAACACCATATATTTT
CDR3: CASSFFRGTGNTIYF
J: TRBJ1-3
D: -
length: 15
size: few
V: TRBV7-2

DNA: TGTGCCAGCAGTTACGTCAGAGGGACAAGGACCTTCTATGGCTACACCTTC
CDR3: CASSYVRGTRTFYGYTF
J: TRBJ1-2
D: -
length: 17
size: many
V: TRBV6-5

DNA: TGTGCCAGCAGGGAGATCGAGGAGACCCAGTACTTC
CDR3: CASREIEETQYF
J: TRBJ2-5
D: -
length: 12
size: many
V: TRBV11-1

DNA: TGTGCCAGCAGCACCCCCCTAGCGGGGGCCGGGGAGCTGTTTTTT
CDR3: CASSTPLAGAGELFF
J: TRBJ2-2
D: TRBD2
length: 15
size: many
V: TRBV6-1

DNA: TGTGCCAGCAGTCCCCGACTAGCGGACCATCCAGATACGCAGTATTTT
CDR3: CASSPRLADHPDTQYF
J: TRBJ2-3
D: TRBD2
length: 16
size: few
V: TRBV12-3/TRBV12-4

DNA: TGTGCCAGTAGTACCAAGGGGGTAGTAAGTGCGGAGACCCAGTACTTC
CDR3: CASSTKGVVSAETQYF
J: TRBJ2-5
D: -
length: 16
size: many
V: TRBV19

DNA: TGTGCCAGCAGCTCACAGGGGCGCGGTATCTACGAGCAGTACTTC
CDR3: CASSSQGRGIYEQYF
J: TRBJ2-7
D: TRBD1
length: 15
size: -
V: TRBV7-8

DNA: TGTGCCAGTAGTATAACGGTCTCTGGAAACACTATATATTTT
CDR3: CASSITVSGNTIYF
J: TRBJ1-3
D: -
length: 14
size: -
V: TRBV19

DNA: TGTGCTAGTGGTTTGGTTCGAGCGGGAGTGCCCCAAGAGACCCAGTACTTC
CDR3: CASGLVRAGVPQETQYF
J: TRBJ2-5
D: TRBD2
length: 17
size: few
V: TRBV12-5

DNA: TGTGCCAGCTCACCCCAAGGGGGTGTTGTGATGAACACTGAAGCTTTCTTT
CDR3: CASSPQGGVVMNTEAFF
J: TRBJ1-1
D: -
length: 17
size: -
V: TRBV18

DNA: TGTGCCAGCAGGCTATCCATGAACACTGAAGCTTTCTTT
CDR3: CASRLSMNTEAFF
J: TRBJ1-1
D: -
length: 13
size: many
V: TRBV5-6

DNA: TGTGCCTGGAGTGTAGGGCCGGCCTTTGGCTACACCTTC
CDR3: CAWSVGPAFGYTF
J: TRBJ1-2
D: -
length: 13
size: -
V: TRBV30

DNA: TGTGCCAGCAGTAGAGCCCAGGCGGGGGTAGCAGCTGAAGCTTTCTTT
CDR3: CASSRAQAGVAAEAFF
J: TRBJ1-1
D: -
length: 16
size: many
V: TRBV6-1

DNA: TGTGCCATCAGTGATAGGACAGGGGGCAATGAGCAGTTCTTC
CDR3: CAISDRTGGNEQFF
J: TRBJ2-1
D: TRBD1
length: 14
size: few
V: TRBV10-3

DNA: TGTGCCAGCAGTGAAGCCAGTTATGGCTACACCTTC
CDR3: CASSEASYGYTF
J: TRBJ1-2
D: -
length: 12
size: many
V: TRBV6-1

DNA: TGTGCCAGCAGTTTAGGTCGGGGGGCCCAACAAGAGACCCAGTACTTC
CDR3: CASSLGRGAQQETQYF
J: TRBJ2-5
D: -
length: 16
size: -
V: TRBV28

DNA: TGTGCCAGCAGACAGGGGACGAACACCGGGGAGCTGTTTTTT
CDR3: CASRQGTNTGELFF
J: TRBJ2-2
D: TRBD1
length: 14
size: many
V: TRBV25-1